A selection of T cell receptor beta chains follows, all from one sample in a study of shared clonotypes between healthy human individuals. Profiled with immunoSEQ multiplex PCR; TCRdb holds only in-frame clones, not every one. The sample records some 490,000 clones, approximately 78% being singletons. The sequenced sample was PBMCs. The receptors were sampled from a woman aged 35 to 49 in good health. Some clones in this sample may be carry-over from other donors' samples. CDR3s include the opening cysteine and the closing phenylalanine or tryptophan. A D gene is named only where the DNA matches it firmly. The size of a clone is reported for some rows only, either as once, few or many, or as a class for expanded clones.

D gene	V gene	clone size	CDR3 length	J gene	CDR3 protein	CDR3 DNA
NA	TRBV28	NA	14	TRBJ2-6	CASSFLLGANVLTF	TGTGCCAGCAGTTTTTTACTGGGGGCCAACGTCCTGACTTTC
TRBD1	TRBV28	few	16	TRBJ2-7	CASREEPGQGVYEQYF	TGTGCCAGCAGGGAAGAACCGGGACAGGGGGTCTACGAGCAGTACTTC
NA	TRBV19	NA	15	TRBJ2-1	CASSIIGRGYNEQFF	TGTGCCAGTAGTATAATCGGGAGAGGCTACAATGAGCAGTTCTTC
NA	TRBV2	few	15	TRBJ1-3	CASSDSTESGNTIYF	TGTGCCAGCAGTGATAGTACAGAATCTGGAAACACCATATATTTT
NA	TRBV5-1	NA	14	TRBJ2-1	CASSFQVTYNEQFF	TGCGCCAGCAGCTTCCAGGTAACGTACAATGAGCAGTTCTTC
NA	TRBV7-9	NA	13	TRBJ2-5	CASSFWGEETQYF	TGTGCCAGCAGCTTTTGGGGGGAAGAGACCCAGTACTTC
NA	TRBV19	few	15	TRBJ2-7	CASSTRTAGSYEQYF	TGTGCCAGTAGTACGCGGACAGCAGGCTCCTACGAGCAGTACTTC
NA	TRBV9	few	14	TRBJ2-3	CASSVGWTGDTQYF	TGTGCCAGCAGCGTAGGGTGGACGGGGGATACGCAGTATTTT
NA	TRBV2	NA	12	TRBJ1-5	CASKNEGQPQHF	TGTGCCAGCAAAAACGAGGGTCAGCCCCAGCATTTT
NA	TRBV23-1	NA	15	TRBJ2-3	CASSPVRGGEDTQYF	TGCGCCAGCAGTCCGGTGAGAGGGGGGGAGGATACGCAGTATTTT
TRBD2	TRBV7-7	NA	13	TRBJ2-7	CASSHGVAGEQYF	TGTGCTAGCAGCCACGGGGTAGCGGGCGAGCAGTACTTC
NA	TRBV4-3	NA	13	TRBJ1-3	CASSQVSGNTIYF	TGCGCCAGCAGCCAAGTCTCTGGAAACACCATATATTTT
NA	TRBV9	NA	16	TRBJ1-1	CASSVAPQGGDTEAFF	TGTGCCAGCAGCGTAGCTCCACAGGGTGGGGACACTGAAGCTTTCTTT
TRBD2	TRBV7-2	NA	15	TRBJ2-1	CASSTGLAEYNEQFF	TGTGCCAGCAGCACGGGACTAGCAGAATACAATGAGCAGTTCTTC
NA	TRBV4-1	few	14	TRBJ1-2	CASSRSDSNYGYTF	TGCGCCAGCAGCCGTAGCGACAGCAACTATGGCTACACCTTC
NA	TRBV14	NA	13	TRBJ1-2	CASSQSRQGGYTF	TGTGCCAGCAGCCAAAGCAGGCAGGGTGGCTACACCTTC
NA	TRBV7-9	once	13	TRBJ1-1	CASTFSGDTEAFF	TGTGCCAGCACCTTTTCCGGGGATACTGAAGCTTTCTTT
NA	TRBV13	NA	14	TRBJ1-1	CASSLIGMNTEAFF	TGTGCCAGCAGCTTAATAGGAATGAACACTGAAGCTTTCTTT
NA	TRBV9	NA	13	TRBJ1-5	CASSVGVNQPQHF	TGTGCCAGCAGCGTAGGAGTAAATCAGCCCCAGCATTTT
NA	TRBV5-8	NA	16	TRBJ2-6	CASSHGRSSGANVLTF	TGTGCCAGCAGTCACGGACGGTCCTCTGGGGCCAACGTCCTGACTTTC
TRBD1	TRBV2	NA	11	TRBJ1-1	CASRQGAEAFF	TGTGCCAGCAGGCAGGGGGCTGAAGCTTTCTTT
NA	TRBV19	NA	15	TRBJ2-1	CASSITGSGYNEQFF	TGTGCCAGTAGTATAACGGGGAGCGGGTACAATGAGCAGTTCTTC
NA	TRBV29-1	NA	10	TRBJ2-5	CSGIIGTQYF	TGCAGCGGGATCATCGGGACCCAGTACTTC
NA	TRBV29-1	NA	14	TRBJ1-6	CSVEGRDMGSPLHF	TGCAGCGTAGAAGGTCGGGACATGGGGTCACCCCTCCACTTT
NA	TRBV11-2	NA	20	TRBJ1-2	CASSLDRRAGHREANYGYTF	TGTGCCAGCAGCTTAGATCGAAGGGCGGGACATCGTGAAGCTAACTATGGCTACACCTTC
NA	TRBV4-1	NA	18	TRBJ1-4	CASSRSPGPWGSNEKLFF	TGCGCCAGCAGCCGCAGCCCGGGACCCTGGGGGTCTAATGAAAAACTGTTTTTT
NA	TRBV19	NA	15	TRBJ2-1	CASSIQIGGLGEQFF	TGTGCCAGTAGTATTCAGATCGGGGGACTCGGTGAGCAGTTCTTC
TRBD1	TRBV27	NA	18	TRBJ1-1	CASVGNYRDRYMNTEAFF	TGTGCCAGCGTGGGGAATTATCGGGACAGATACATGAACACTGAAGCTTTCTTT
NA	TRBV4-3	NA	15	TRBJ1-2	CASSQAGQAIYGYTF	TGCGCCAGCAGCCAAGCCGGCCAGGCGATCTATGGCTACACCTTC
TRBD1	TRBV2	NA	16	TRBJ1-2	CASSVGTGGEGYGYTF	TGTGCCAGCAGTGTAGGGACAGGGGGCGAGGGCTATGGCTACACCTTC
NA	TRBV2	NA	12	TRBJ2-5	CASQRRLETQYF	TGTGCCAGCCAAAGACGTTTGGAGACCCAGTACTTC
NA	TRBV5-4	NA	16	TRBJ2-5	CASSWRKLDYSETQYF	TGTGCCAGCAGCTGGAGAAAACTGGACTATAGCGAGACCCAGTACTTC
NA	TRBV9	once	15	TRBJ2-1	CASSVVGNDYNEQFF	TGTGCCAGCAGCGTAGTCGGGAACGACTACAATGAGCAGTTCTTC